This TCR beta chain stems from a study of PD-1 blockade in classical Hodgkin lymphoma. Noted time point: newly diagnosed, previously untreated cHL patient sample. Comparators were PBMCs taken from newly diagnosed, untreated classical Hodgkin lymphoma. Comment on this clone: Its antigen is unidentified.

Sequencing was performed with immunoSEQ multiplex PCR; in TCRdb, only in-frame clones are kept and a portion is missing. The sample contains 20,000 to 25,000 clones, 94% of which appear only once. Study outcomes and limitations: Newly diagnosed patients were reported to exhibit reduced baseline TCR diversity relative to healthy donors. Underlying causes for the observed repertoire differences were not defined, possibly disease activity or prior therapy.

There are 15 residues in the CDR3. Trimming stripped 10 bases from V and 1 base from J, with 18 bases between. Per germline, CDR1 SGHNT and CDR2 YYREEE (reference sequence). This sequence joins TRBV5-4 and TRBJ1-5, with no clear D. The TCR comes from a human donor with classical Hodgkin lymphoma. The sample taken for sequencing was peripheral blood mononuclear cells (PBMCs). CDR3: CAYVRASKSNQPQHF. CDR3 bases: TGTGCCTACGTGCGGGCGAGCAAGAGCAATCAGCCCCAGCATTTT.